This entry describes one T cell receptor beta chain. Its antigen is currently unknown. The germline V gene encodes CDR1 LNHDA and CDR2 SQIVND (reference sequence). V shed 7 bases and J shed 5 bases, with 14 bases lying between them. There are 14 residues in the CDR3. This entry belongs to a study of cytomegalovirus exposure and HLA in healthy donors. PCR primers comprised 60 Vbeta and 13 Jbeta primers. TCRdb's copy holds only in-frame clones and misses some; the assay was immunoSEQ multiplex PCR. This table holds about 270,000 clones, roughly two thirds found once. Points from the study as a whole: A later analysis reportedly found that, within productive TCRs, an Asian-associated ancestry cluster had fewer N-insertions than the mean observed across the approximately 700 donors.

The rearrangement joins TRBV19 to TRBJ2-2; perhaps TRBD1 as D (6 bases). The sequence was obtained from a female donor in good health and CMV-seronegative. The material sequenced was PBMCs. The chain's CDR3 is CASTEGVLTGELFF. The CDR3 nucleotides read TGTGCCAGTACCGAGGGGGTTTTAACCGGGGAGCTGTTTTTT.